The rows below give T cell receptor beta chains drawn from one sample of a study of long-term antiretroviral therapy in people with HIV. TCRdb's copy holds only in-frame clones and misses some; the assay was immunoSEQ multiplex PCR. The sample holds around 40,000 clones, just under 95% seen once. This specimen consisted of unsorted PBMCs, obtained 4.1 years after starting antiretroviral therapy. These receptor sequences come from a woman between 45 and 65 years old with HIV. The conserved cysteine and the conserved F or W are not part of the CDR3 here. Clone size, where shown, is once, few, many, or a class for clones that have expanded.

v_call	j_call	clone_size	cdr3_aa
TRBV13	TRBJ2-3	NA	ASSAPVRYNTSDTQY
TRBV11-3	TRBJ2-3	NA	ASSLGASGFTDTQY
TRBV10-2	TRBJ1-1	NA	ASSESGGQITEAF
TRBV19	TRBJ1-6	NA	ASSMEDSPLH
TRBV23-1	TRBJ2-7	once	ASSRIRDRRRQIYEQY
TRBV7-8	TRBJ2-7	once	ASSLYGPSYEQY
TRBV5-1	TRBJ1-1	NA	ASSLERHTEAF
TRBV7-8	TRBJ2-1	once	ASSLGPGGSYNEQF
TRBV7-2	TRBJ1-3	NA	ASSLTGGNSGNTIY
TRBV7-2	TRBJ2-5	NA	ASSSDRLQETQY
TRBV18	TRBJ2-7	NA	ASSPQGGYYEQY
TRBV19	TRBJ2-2	NA	ASSIQAGIGGELF
TRBV19	TRBJ1-1	once	ASSINREITEAF
TRBV27	TRBJ2-7	NA	ASSGDRGKSYEQY
TRBV7-6	TRBJ1-1	NA	ASSLAGNTEAF
TRBV2	TRBJ2-7	NA	ASSVKGLEQY
TRBV6-1	TRBJ1-1	NA	ASRAGQGRAEAF
TRBV5-4	TRBJ1-2	few	ASSFMNGYT